Listed below are T cell receptor beta chains from one sample, sequenced in a study of blood T cell repertoires in COVID-19. Clones were read by immunoSEQ multiplex PCR, and TCRdb kept only the in-frame ones, dropping some. The sample holds 87,000 or so clones, about nine tenths seen once. Source material: peripheral blood. The origin of the receptors is a woman aged 45 to 65 with active or convalescent COVID-19. CDR3s include the opening cysteine and the closing phenylalanine or tryptophan. Fields, in order: J gene, CDR3 length, clone size, D gene, V gene, CDR3 DNA, CDR3 protein. A D gene is named only where the DNA matches it firmly. Clone sizes are given selectively: once, few, many, or a class where the clone is expanded.

TRBJ1-1	18	-	-	TRBV7-8	TGTGCCAGCAGCTTAGTCGGGGGGCCCACCTCGGGGAACACTGAAGCTTTCTTT	CASSLVGGPTSGNTEAFF
TRBJ2-1	15	-	TRBD1	TRBV7-8	TGTGCCAGCAGCTTGAACCGGGACAGGGTTCATGAGCAGTTCTTC	CASSLNRDRVHEQFF
TRBJ1-2	13	-	-	TRBV12-5	TGTGCTAGTGGTTTGGTACCTTCCGAGGGCTACACCTTC	CASGLVPSEGYTF
TRBJ1-2	15	-	-	TRBV4-1	TGCGCCAGCAGCCAAGCCCTGACAGTGCCCGATGGCTACACCTTC	CASSQALTVPDGYTF
TRBJ2-1	15	-	-	TRBV19	TGTGCCAGTAGTCCCTCGGGCCTGGCGGGCAATGAGCAGTTCTTC	CASSPSGLAGNEQFF
TRBJ2-3	13	-	-	TRBV19	TGTGCCAGTAGCGACAGTATTGGGGATACGCAGTATTTT	CASSDSIGDTQYF
TRBJ2-5	14	-	TRBD2	TRBV10-3	TGTGCCATCAGCGACCCGGGACTACAAGAGACCCAGTACTTC	CAISDPGLQETQYF
TRBJ1-2	15	-	TRBD1	TRBV19	TGTGCCAGTAGTAGGGGGCAGGGGGCTAACTATGGCTACACCTTC	CASSRGQGANYGYTF
TRBJ1-2	12	-	-	TRBV5-1	TGCGCCAGCAGCCGGGAAGGAAATGGCTACACCTTC	CASSREGNGYTF
TRBJ1-1	15	-	-	TRBV6-5	TGTGCCAGCAGTTACCGACAGGTTATGAACACTGAAGCTTTCTTT	CASSYRQVMNTEAFF
TRBJ1-4	16	once	TRBD1	TRBV2	TGTGCCAGCAGTGAAACAGGGGGACGGACTAATGAAAAACTGTTTTTT	CASSETGGRTNEKLFF
TRBJ2-2	15	-	TRBD2	TRBV19	TGTGCCAGCGCCGGGGGGGGCGTTGGTACCGGGGAGCTGTTTTTT	CASAGGGVGTGELFF
TRBJ2-1	17	-	-	TRBV4-3	TGCGCCAGCAGCCAAGACCTCGGGGAATTCGGGTACAATGAGCAGTTCTTC	CASSQDLGEFGYNEQFF
TRBJ1-2	10	few	-	TRBV7-6	TGTGGGTCAGGGACTTTTGGCTACACCTTC	CGSGTFGYTF
TRBJ2-2	19	-	-	TRBV21-1	TGTGCCAGCAGCAAAGAGAGGGGGTTGCCCGATAAACAAACCGGGGAGCTGTTTTTT	CASSKERGLPDKQTGELFF
TRBJ1-2	14	-	TRBD1	TRBV19	TGTGCCAGTAGTAGGACAGGGGGCATACGGGGCTACACCTTC	CASSRTGGIRGYTF
TRBJ2-3	16	-	-	TRBV4-2	TGTGCCAGCAGCCAAGATCCAGGGGGGATAGCAGATACGCAGTATTTT	CASSQDPGGIADTQYF
TRBJ1-3	14	-	-	TRBV9	TGTGCCAGCAGCGCAGCAGGTTGGGGAAACACCATATATTTT	CASSAAGWGNTIYF
TRBJ1-4	12	-	-	TRBV4-3	TGCGCCAGCAGCCAAGTCCGACGGGAACTGTTTTTT	CASSQVRRELFF
TRBJ1-2	14	-	TRBD1	TRBV18	TGTGCCAGCTCACCCGGGACAGGGGAATATGGCTACACCTTC	CASSPGTGEYGYTF
TRBJ1-2	15	few	-	TRBV5-4	TGTGCCAGCAGCTTAGCCGGGTCGGCTAACTATGGCTACACCTTC	CASSLAGSANYGYTF
TRBJ2-6	16	-	-	TRBV19	TGTGCCAGTAGTATAGAGGGGGGATCTGGGGCCAACGTCCTGACTTTC	CASSIEGGSGANVLTF
TRBJ1-2	13	-	-	TRBV12-1	TGTGCCAGCAGCTTCTTGCGTAACTATGGCTACACCTTC	CASSFLRNYGYTF
TRBJ2-1	15	-	-	TRBV5-4	TGTGCCAGCAGCAAGAGGGGGGGTACTTGGGATGAGCAGTTCTTC	CASSKRGGTWDEQFF
TRBJ2-7	12	-	TRBD2	TRBV6-6	TGTGCCAGCCTCCGGGAGGCCCACGAGCAGTACTTC	CASLREAHEQYF
TRBJ2-3	16	-	-	TRBV5-1	TGCGCCAGCAGCGCCCCCCGGGACACCAGCACAGATACGCAGTATTTT	CASSAPRDTSTDTQYF
TRBJ1-3	17	-	TRBD1	TRBV7-3	TGTGCCAGCAGCTCCCCGGGACAGGGAGATTTTGGAAACACCATATATTTT	CASSSPGQGDFGNTIYF
TRBJ2-7	11	few	-	TRBV20-1	TGCAGTGCTAGGTCAGGGCACGAGCAGTACTTC	CSARSGHEQYF
TRBJ2-1	12	once	TRBD1	TRBV7-3	TGTGCCAGCAGCTTAAGACAGGGAGAGCAGTTCTTC	CASSLRQGEQFF
TRBJ1-1	15	-	-	TRBV7-2	TGTGCCAGCAGCTTAGCGCTAGGGGTGGCCACTGAAGCTTTCTTT	CASSLALGVATEAFF
TRBJ2-3	15	-	-	TRBV10-3	TGTGCCATCAGTGATAGGGGCCGGGTGACAGATACGCAGTATTTT	CAISDRGRVTDTQYF
TRBJ2-3	18	-	TRBD2	TRBV4-2	TGTGCCAGCAGCCAAGATTTTGGGACTAGCGGGGGCACAGATACGCAGTATTTT	CASSQDFGTSGGTDTQYF
TRBJ1-2	14	-	-	TRBV15	TGTGCCACCAGCAGAGAGGCCAGGGGATATGGCTACACCTTC	CATSREARGYGYTF
TRBJ1-5	17	-	-	TRBV6-2/TRBV6-3	TGTGCCAGCAGTTACTCGAATTTTGGCGGGGTTGGGCAGCCCCAGCATTTT	CASSYSNFGGVGQPQHF
TRBJ1-1	15	-	-	TRBV7-8	TGTGCCAGCAGCTTAGCTCTTGTCAGGGTGGCTGAAGCTTTCTTT	CASSLALVRVAEAFF
TRBJ1-2	13	-	TRBD1	TRBV19	TGTGCCAGTAACGACAGGGATCCCTATGGCTACACCTTC	CASNDRDPYGYTF
TRBJ2-5	15	-	-	TRBV5-4	TGTGCCAGCAGCCGGGGTTCCCAAGGGGGAGAGACCCAGTACTTC	CASSRGSQGGETQYF
TRBJ1-2	14	-	TRBD1	TRBV5-7	TGTGCCAGCAGCAGCCCCGGGACAGGGACCGGCTACACCTTC	CASSSPGTGTGYTF
TRBJ1-5	15	-	TRBD1	TRBV30	TGTGCCTGGAGCAGGGGGCGCGGGGAAAATCAGCCCCAGCATTTT	CAWSRGRGENQPQHF
TRBJ2-5	17	-	-	TRBV15	TGTGCCACCAGCAGAGGAGGGACATGGGGCGACCAAGAGACCCAGTACTTC	CATSRGGTWGDQETQYF
TRBJ1-3	16	-	TRBD1	TRBV3-1/TRBV3-2	TGTGCCAGCAGCACCCGACAGGGGCAAAGCGGAAACACCATATATTTT	CASSTRQGQSGNTIYF
TRBJ1-2	14	-	TRBD1	TRBV7-8	TGTGCCAGCAGCTTCGGACAGGGCTCTTATGGCTACACCTTC	CASSFGQGSYGYTF
TRBJ2-1	19	-	TRBD2	TRBV13	TGTGCCAGCAGCTTAGGCGCCACTAGCGGGGGCCTCGCCTACAATGAGCAGTTCTTC	CASSLGATSGGLAYNEQFF
TRBJ1-3	18	-	TRBD1	TRBV11-2	TGTGCCAGCAGCTCTGAAGGTGACAGGGCCCCCTCTGGAAACACCATATATTTT	CASSSEGDRAPSGNTIYF
TRBJ1-2	13	-	-	TRBV14	TGTGCCAGCAGTCCGGGGGGAAACTATGGCTACACCTTC	CASSPGGNYGYTF
TRBJ2-3	16	-	TRBD2	TRBV18	TGTGCCAGCTCACCACTAGCGGGGGGGCCCACAGATACGCAGTATTTT	CASSPLAGGPTDTQYF
TRBJ2-2	14	-	-	TRBV19	TGTGCCAGTAAATCAGAATCCTACACCGGGGAGCTGTTTTTT	CASKSESYTGELFF
TRBJ1-2	14	few	TRBD1	TRBV7-9	TGTGCCAGCAGCCGAGACAGGGGGCTTAGTGGCTACACCTTC	CASSRDRGLSGYTF
TRBJ2-2	16	-	-	TRBV25-1	TGTGCCAGCAGTGCGAGCAGGGCGATCAACACCGGGGAGCTGTTTTTT	CASSASRAINTGELFF
TRBJ2-1	15	once	TRBD2	TRBV5-1	TGCGCCAGCAGCGCGGGGACTAGCGGGGCCAATGAGCAGTTCTTC	CASSAGTSGANEQFF
TRBJ1-4	15	few	-	TRBV27	TGTGCCAGCCGCACGTCGAGGGGAGGAGGTGAAAAACTGTTTTTT	CASRTSRGGGEKLFF
TRBJ2-5	14	-	TRBD2	TRBV3-1/TRBV3-2	TGTGCCAGCAGCCAAGAGGGAGGGGCGAAGACCCAGTACTTC	CASSQEGGAKTQYF
TRBJ1-1	15	few	-	TRBV6-5	TGTGCCAGCAGTCCCCCGGGGATTTTGAACACTGAAGCTTTCTTT	CASSPPGILNTEAFF
TRBJ2-1	18	-	-	TRBV7-9	TGTGCCAGCAGCTTACCTAGCGAGGGATTAAGCTCCTACAATGAGCAGTTCTTC	CASSLPSEGLSSYNEQFF
TRBJ1-1	15	-	-	TRBV19	TGTGCCAGTAGTATTTACCCAGGGGCAAACACTGAAGCTTTCTTT	CASSIYPGANTEAFF